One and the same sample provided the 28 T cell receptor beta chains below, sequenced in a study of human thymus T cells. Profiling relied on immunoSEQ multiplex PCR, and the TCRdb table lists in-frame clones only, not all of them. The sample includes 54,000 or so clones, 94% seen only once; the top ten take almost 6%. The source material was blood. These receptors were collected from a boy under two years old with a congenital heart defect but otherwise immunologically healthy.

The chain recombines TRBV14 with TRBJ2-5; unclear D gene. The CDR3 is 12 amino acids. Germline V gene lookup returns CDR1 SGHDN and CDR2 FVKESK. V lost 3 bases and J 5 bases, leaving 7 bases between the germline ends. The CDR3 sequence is CASSHVWETQYF. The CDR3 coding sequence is TGTGCCAGCAGCCATGTGTGGGAGACCCAGTACTTC.

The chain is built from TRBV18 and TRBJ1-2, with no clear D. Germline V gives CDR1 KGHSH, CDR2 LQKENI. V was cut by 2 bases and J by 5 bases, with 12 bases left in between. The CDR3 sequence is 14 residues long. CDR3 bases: TGTGCCAGCTCACCATCGGCCCAGCTTTATGGCTACACCTTC. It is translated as CASSPSAQLYGYTF.

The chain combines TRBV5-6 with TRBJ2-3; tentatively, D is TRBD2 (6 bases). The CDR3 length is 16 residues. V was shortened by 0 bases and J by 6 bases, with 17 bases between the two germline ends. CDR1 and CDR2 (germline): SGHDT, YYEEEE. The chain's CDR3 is CASSLAFSGDFDTQYF. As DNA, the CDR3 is TGTGCCAGCAGCTTGGCTTTTTCTGGGGACTTCGATACGCAGTATTTT.

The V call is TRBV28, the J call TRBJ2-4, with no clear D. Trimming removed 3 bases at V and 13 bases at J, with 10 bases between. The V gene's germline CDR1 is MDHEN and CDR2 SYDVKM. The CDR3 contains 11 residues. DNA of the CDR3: TGTGCCAGCAGTTTGAGGACCAGACAGTACTTC. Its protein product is CASSLRTRQYF.

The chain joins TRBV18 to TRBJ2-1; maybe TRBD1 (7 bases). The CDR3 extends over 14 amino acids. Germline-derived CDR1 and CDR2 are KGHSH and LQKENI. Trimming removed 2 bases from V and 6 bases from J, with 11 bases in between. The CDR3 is CASSPGGGSNEQFF. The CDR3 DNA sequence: TGTGCCAGCTCACCAGGAGGGGGCTCCAATGAGCAGTTCTTC.

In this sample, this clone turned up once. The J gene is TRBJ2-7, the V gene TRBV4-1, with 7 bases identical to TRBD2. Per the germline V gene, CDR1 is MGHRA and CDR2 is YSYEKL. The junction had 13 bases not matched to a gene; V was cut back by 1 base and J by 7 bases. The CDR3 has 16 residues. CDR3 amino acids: CASSQVPLTSLFEQYF. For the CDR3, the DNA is TGCGCCAGCAGCCAAGTCCCTTTGACTAGCCTCTTTGAGCAGTACTTC.

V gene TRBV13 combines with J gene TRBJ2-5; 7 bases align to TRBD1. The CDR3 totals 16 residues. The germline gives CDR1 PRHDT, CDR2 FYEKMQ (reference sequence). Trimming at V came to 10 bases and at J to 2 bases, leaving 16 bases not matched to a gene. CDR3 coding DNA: TGTGCCACCACCAAGGGTAGGGGGCGAGGGCAAGAGACCCAGTACTTC. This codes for CATTKGRGRGQETQYF.

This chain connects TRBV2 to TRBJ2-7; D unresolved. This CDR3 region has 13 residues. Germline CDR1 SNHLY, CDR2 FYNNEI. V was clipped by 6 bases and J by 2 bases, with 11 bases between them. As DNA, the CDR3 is TGTGCCAGCAGCGGGCGGCGACCCTACGAGCAGTACTTC. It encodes CASSGRRPYEQYF.

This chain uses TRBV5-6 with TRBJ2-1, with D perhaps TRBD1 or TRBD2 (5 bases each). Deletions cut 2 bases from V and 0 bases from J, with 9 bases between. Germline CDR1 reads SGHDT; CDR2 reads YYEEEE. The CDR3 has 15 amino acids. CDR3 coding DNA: TGTGCCAGCAGCTTCTGGGGGAGCTCCTACAATGAGCAGTTCTTC. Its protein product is CASSFWGSSYNEQFF.

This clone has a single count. CDR3 residues: CASRLNRQGSNEQFF. The CDR3 DNA follows: TGTGCCAGCCGGCTAAACCGACAGGGGAGCAATGAGCAGTTCTTC. The genes are TRBV9 and TRBJ2-1; 8 nucleotides match TRBD1. The germline V gene has CDR1 SGDLS and CDR2 YYNGEE. This CDR3 is 15 amino acids long. V lost 7 bases to trimming and J lost 6 bases; unmatched junction nucleotides: 12.

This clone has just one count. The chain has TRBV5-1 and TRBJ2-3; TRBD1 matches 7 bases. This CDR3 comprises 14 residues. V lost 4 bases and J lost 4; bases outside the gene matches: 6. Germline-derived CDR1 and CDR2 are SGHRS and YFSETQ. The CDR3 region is CASSLRQGADTQYF. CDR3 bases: TGCGCCAGCAGCCTAAGACAGGGTGCAGATACGCAGTATTTT.

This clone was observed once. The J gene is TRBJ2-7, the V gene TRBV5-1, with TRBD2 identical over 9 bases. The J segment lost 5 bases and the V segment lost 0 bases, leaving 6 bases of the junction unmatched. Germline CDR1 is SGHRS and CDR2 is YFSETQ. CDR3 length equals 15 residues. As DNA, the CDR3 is TGCGCCAGCAGCTTGGGGGGACTAGCAGGCGACGAGCAGTACTTC. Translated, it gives CASSLGGLAGDEQYF.

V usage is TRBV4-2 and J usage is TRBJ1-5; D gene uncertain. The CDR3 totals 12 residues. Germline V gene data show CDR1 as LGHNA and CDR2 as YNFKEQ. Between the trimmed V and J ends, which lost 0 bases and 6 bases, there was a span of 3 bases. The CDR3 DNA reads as TGTGCCAGCAGCCAAGAGAGTCAGCCCCAGCATTTT. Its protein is CASSQESQPQHF.

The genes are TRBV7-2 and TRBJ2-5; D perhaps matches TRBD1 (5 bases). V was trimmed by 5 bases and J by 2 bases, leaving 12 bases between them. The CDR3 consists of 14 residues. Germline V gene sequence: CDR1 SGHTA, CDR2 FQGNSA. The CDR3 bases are TGTGCCAGCAGCCCACGAGCAGGGCAAGAGACCCAGTACTTC. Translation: CASSPRAGQETQYF.

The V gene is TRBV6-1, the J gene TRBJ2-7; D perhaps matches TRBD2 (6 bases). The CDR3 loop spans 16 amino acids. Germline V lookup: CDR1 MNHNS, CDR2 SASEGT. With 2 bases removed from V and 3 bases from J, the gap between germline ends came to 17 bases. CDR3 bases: TGTGCCAGCAGTGAACCTGCGGGGAGCCTCATCTACGAGCAGTACTTC. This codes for CASSEPAGSLIYEQYF.

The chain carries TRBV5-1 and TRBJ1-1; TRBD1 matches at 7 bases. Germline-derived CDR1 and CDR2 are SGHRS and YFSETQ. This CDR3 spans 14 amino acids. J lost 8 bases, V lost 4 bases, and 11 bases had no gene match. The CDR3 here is CASSDPNPTGEAFF. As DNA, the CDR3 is TGCGCCAGCAGCGATCCGAACCCGACAGGGGAAGCTTTCTTT.

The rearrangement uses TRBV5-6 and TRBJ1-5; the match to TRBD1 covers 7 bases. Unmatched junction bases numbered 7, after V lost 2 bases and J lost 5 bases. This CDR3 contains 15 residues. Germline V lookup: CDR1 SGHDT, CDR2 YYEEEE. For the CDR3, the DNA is TGTGCCAGCAGCTTATACGACAGGGATCATCAGCCCCAGCATTTT. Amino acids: CASSLYDRDHQPQHF.

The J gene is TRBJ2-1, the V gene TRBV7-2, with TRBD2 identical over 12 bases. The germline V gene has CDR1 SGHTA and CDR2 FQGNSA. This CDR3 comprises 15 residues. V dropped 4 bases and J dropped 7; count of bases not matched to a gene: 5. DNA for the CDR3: TGTGCCAGCAGCTGGACTAGCGGGAAAAGAAATGAGCAGTTCTTC. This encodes CASSWTSGKRNEQFF.

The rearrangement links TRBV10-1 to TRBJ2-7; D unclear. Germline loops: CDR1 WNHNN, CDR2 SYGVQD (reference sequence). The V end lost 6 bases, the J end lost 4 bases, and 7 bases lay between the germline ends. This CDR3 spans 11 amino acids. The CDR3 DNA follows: TGCGCCAGCAGCCGTGGGTACGAGCAGTACTTC. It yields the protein CASSRGYEQYF.

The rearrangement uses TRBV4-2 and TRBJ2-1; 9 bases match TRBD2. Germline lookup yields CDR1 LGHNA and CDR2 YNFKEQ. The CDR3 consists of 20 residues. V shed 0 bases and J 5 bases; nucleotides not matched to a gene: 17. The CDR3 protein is CASSQDFMLQVSGRNNEQFF. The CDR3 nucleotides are TGTGCCAGCAGCCAAGATTTCATGCTGCAAGTTAGCGGGAGAAACAATGAGCAGTTCTTC.

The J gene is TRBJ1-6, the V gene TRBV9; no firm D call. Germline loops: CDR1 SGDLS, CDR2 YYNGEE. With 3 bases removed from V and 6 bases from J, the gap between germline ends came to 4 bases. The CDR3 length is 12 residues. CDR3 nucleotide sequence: TGTGCCAGCAGCGCCGGTAATTCACCCCTCCACTTT. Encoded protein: CASSAGNSPLHF.

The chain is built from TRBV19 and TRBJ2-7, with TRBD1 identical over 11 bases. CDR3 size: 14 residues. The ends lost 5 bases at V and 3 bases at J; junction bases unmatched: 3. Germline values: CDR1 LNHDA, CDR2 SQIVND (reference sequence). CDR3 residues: CASSADRGHYEQYF. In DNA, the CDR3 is TGTGCCAGTAGTGCGGACAGGGGGCACTACGAGCAGTACTTC.

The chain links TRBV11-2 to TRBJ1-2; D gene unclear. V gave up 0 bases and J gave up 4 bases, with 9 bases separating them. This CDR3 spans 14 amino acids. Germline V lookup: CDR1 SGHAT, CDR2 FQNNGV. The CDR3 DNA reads TGTGCCAGCAGCTTAGATGCGGCAGTCTATGGCTACACCTTC. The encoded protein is CASSLDAAVYGYTF.

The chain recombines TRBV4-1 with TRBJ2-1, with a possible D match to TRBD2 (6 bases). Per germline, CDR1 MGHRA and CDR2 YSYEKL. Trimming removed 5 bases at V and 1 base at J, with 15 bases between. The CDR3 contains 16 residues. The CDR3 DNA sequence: TGCGCCAGCAGCAAAGTGCTAGCGCTATCCTACAATGAGCAGTTCTTC. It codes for CASSKVLALSYNEQFF.

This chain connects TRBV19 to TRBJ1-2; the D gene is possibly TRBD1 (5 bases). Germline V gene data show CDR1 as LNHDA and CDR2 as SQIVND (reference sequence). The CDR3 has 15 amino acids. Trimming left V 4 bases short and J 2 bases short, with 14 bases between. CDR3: CASSRRTWRNYGYTF. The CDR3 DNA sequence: TGTGCCAGTAGTAGACGGACATGGAGAAACTATGGCTACACCTTC.

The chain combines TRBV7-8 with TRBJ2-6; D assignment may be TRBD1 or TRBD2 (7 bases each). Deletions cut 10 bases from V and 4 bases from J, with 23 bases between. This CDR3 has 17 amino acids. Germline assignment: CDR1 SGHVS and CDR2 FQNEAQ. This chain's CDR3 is CATRNDREGKGANVLTF. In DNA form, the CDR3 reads TGTGCCACCCGGAACGACAGGGAGGGGAAAGGGGCCAACGTCCTGACTTTC.

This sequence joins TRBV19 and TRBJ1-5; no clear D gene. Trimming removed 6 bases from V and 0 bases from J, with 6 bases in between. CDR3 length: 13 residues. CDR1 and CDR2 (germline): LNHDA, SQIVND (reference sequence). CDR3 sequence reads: CASRTYSNQPQHF. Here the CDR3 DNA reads TGTGCCAGTAGGACATATAGCAATCAGCCCCAGCATTTT. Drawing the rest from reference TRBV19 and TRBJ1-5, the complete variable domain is DGGITQSPKYLFRKEGQNVTLSCEQNLNHDAMYWYRQDPGQGLRLIYYSQIVNDFQKGDIAEGYSVSREKKESFPLTVTSAQKNPTAFYLCASRTYSNQPQHFGDGTRLSIL.

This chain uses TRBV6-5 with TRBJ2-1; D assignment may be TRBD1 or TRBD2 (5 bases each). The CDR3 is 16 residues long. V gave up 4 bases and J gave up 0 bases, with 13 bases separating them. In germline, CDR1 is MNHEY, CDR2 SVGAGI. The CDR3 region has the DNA TGTGCCAGCAGTTTGGGGGTAGCTGCCTCCTACAATGAGCAGTTCTTC. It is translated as CASSLGVAASYNEQFF.